What follows describes a single T cell receptor (beta chain). As yet, its antigen is unknown. It was from about 19-30 mg of unsorted bulk tissue that RNA and DNA were co-extracted. Viable tumor cells exceeded 80% in all tumor samples. This sample is part of a study of tumor-infiltrating lymphocytes in primary liver carcinoma. Overall study findings and caveats: Overlap in tumor-adjacent and tumor-blood pairs fell below that of tumor region pairs. The 250 largest clones made up significantly more of tumor than blood repertoires (p = 0.039). About 7-25% of top clones, no more, were shared by all five regions.

A primer matching the constant region was used to make TCR beta cDNA from 500 to 600 ng of total RNA. A slightly modified ARM-PCR protocol with three nested multiplex PCR rounds produced these TCR beta libraries. Rounds one and two of PCR, each of roughly 10 cycles, were primed with TRBV1-TRBV30 forward primers and a C-beta reverse primer. A single record per CDR3 protein comes from TCRdb applying MiXCR to the multiplex PCR reads. This table has under 130,000 distinct CDR3 sequences, approximately 80% appearing once. The CDR3 is 14 residues long. V was clipped by 0 bases and J by 6 bases; unmatched bases: 5. Germline values: CDR1 LGHNA, CDR2 YSLEER.

The specimen sequenced was liver tumor tissue from sampling region 3. Subset specified: tumor region T3, left-lateral pole. The chain has TRBV4-3 and TRBJ2-7; 7 nucleotides agree with TRBD2. This receptor was taken from a man aged 35-49 years with primary liver carcinoma and hepatitis B virus infection. CDR3 loop: CASSQDRPGGEQYF. The CDR3 nucleotides read TGCGCCAGCAGCCAAGATAGGCCGGGAGGCGAGCAGTACTTC.